This T cell receptor beta chain was sequenced for a study of blood T cell repertoires in COVID-19. Cohort assignment relied on participant-reported clinical history. Exposed enrollees had met someone with a PCR-confirmed or clinician-diagnosed COVID-19 case at some point within the 2 weeks before study entry. The V end lost 3 bases, the J end lost 0 bases, and 11 bases lay between the germline ends. The CDR3 spans 15 residues. From germline, CDR1 is LGHNA and CDR2 YNFKEQ. Profiled with immunoSEQ multiplex PCR; TCRdb holds only in-frame clones, not every one. The sample has about 300,000 clones, nearly 90% seen once.

The rearrangement joins TRBV4-2 to TRBJ1-2, with D hard to call. This TCR was sampled from a woman aged 45-65 years who had been exposed to COVID-19. What was sequenced was PBMCs or T cells enriched from blood (not recorded which). Here the CDR3 reads CASSQDKTPNYGYTF. The CDR3 DNA is TGTGCCAGCAGCCAGGATAAGACACCTAACTATGGCTACACCTTC.